The entry below describes one TCR beta chain. This clone's antigen is unknown. Base qualities are not recorded, but no much larger clone differs from it by a single base. Libraries were constructed by PCR. The data were produced on an Illumina HiSeq 2500. To normalize quantification of the TCRbeta repertoire, the TCR libraries were built with molecular barcoding that relied on unique molecular identifiers. The public reads were quality trimmed at Q25 with fastp and then assembled into clones with MiXCR by TCRdb, keeping productive beta chains. Entries that share a CDR3 protein sequence are merged under the most common genes and DNA. The sample yields hundreds of thousands of distinct CDR3 sequences; roughly 14% were counted once. In total, the top ten clones hold around 0.76% of the sample. According to the study, the label for this sample's treatment or condition signals: allogeneic hematopoietic cell transplantation with graft depleted of TCRalphabeta T cells and CD19 B cells. The transplant recipients were children given TCRalphabeta/CD19-depleted allogeneic hematopoietic cell grafts.

Here V drops 0 bases and J drops 11 bases, and the junction holds 2 bases not matched to any gene. From the cysteine through the phenylalanine, the CDR3 covers 14 amino acids. Only the CDR3 region is kept as DNA, spanning 42 bases read in frame from base 1. The sample is drawn from a study of T-cell reconstitution after alpha-beta-depleted transplantation in children (dated by TCRdb to the mid-2010s). Study-level background: T-cell immune reconstitution after TCRalphabeta/CD19-depleted allogeneic hematopoietic cell transplantation in children was quantitatively tracked in the study by means of TCR repertoire profiling.

On the study overall, not on this receptor specifically: Hyperexpanded clone frequencies declined over subsequent months; after one year, T-cell counts and TCRbeta diversity were mostly attributed to newly produced T cells. In some patients, the high TCRbeta diversity seen at day 60 was put down to recipient T cells and intrathymic progenitors that had survived conditioning. About two months after transplant, the apparently early recovery of alphabetaT-cell counts reportedly depended on just several hundred clones that had expanded rapidly and came from non-depleted graft cells.

The sequences come from PBMCs, collected before TCRalphabeta/CD19-depleted stem cell transplant. The sequence came from a girl between 2 and 10 years old with congenital amegakaryocytic thrombocytopenia, due to receive a stem cell transplant. The rearrangement joined TRBV12-3 or TRBV12-4 to TRBJ2-7, with 15 central nucleotides matching TRBD2. DNA sequence: TGTGCCAGCAGTTTAGCGGGGACTAGCGGGAGGAAGTACTTC. It translates to CASSLAGTSGRKYF.